This T cell receptor beta chain stems from a study of T cells in Graves' hyperthyroidism and ophthalmopathy. Amplified TCR beta CDR3 regions derived from RNA transcripts. HTBI primers were the set used in a first-round RT-PCR of the TCR CDR3. TCRdb itself ran the multiplex PCR reads through MiXCR, one entry per CDR3 protein. The sample lists 750,000 to 950,000 distinct CDR3 sequences, around 39% occurring once. Germline V CDR1 and CDR2: SSHAT, FNYEAQ (reference sequence). This CDR3 contains 15 residues. This clonotype appeared once. The junction departs from the called germline gene at one end, perhaps through a read error.

Sequencing was carried out using blood. V and J are TRBV7-7 and TRBJ2-3; the match to TRBD2 covers 11 bases. This clonotype was sampled from a man aged 18 to 29 with Graves' hyperthyroidism. For the CDR3, the DNA is TGTGCTAGCAGCATCACTAGCGGGAGTGGGGATACGCAGTATTTT. It codes for CASSITSGSGDTQYF.